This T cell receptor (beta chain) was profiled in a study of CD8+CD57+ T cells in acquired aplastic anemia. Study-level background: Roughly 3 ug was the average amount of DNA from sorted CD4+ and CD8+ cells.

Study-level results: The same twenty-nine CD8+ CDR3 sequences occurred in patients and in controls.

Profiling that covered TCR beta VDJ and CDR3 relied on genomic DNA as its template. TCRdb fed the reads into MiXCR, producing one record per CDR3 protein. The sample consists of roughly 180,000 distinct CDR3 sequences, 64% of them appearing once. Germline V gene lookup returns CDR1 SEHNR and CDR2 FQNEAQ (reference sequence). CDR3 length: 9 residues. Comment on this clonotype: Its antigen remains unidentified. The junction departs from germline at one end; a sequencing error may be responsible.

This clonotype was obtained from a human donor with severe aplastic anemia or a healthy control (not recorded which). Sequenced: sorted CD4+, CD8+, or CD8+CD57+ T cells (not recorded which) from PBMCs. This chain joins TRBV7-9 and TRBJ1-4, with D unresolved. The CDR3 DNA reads TGTGCCAGCAGCCAAGATCCAGTTTTT. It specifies CASSQDPVF.